This is a list of T cell receptor beta chains from one sample in a study of T cell repertoires in cytomegalovirus infection. These receptors' antigens are unknown. TCRdb reprocessed the reads via MiXCR and lists one record per CDR3 protein. The sample carries 110,000 or so distinct CDR3 sequences, about 28% recorded once. The material was CD8+ T cells from cultured PBMCs, obtained from culture after CMV antigen stimulation. These receptors were taken from a human donor in good health (CMV status not recorded). Some clones in this sample may be carry-over from other donors' samples. Each CDR3 is given with its conserved first and last residue. D genes are given only for firm matches. The size entry is marked missing in some rows and otherwise reads once, few, many or a size class.

>TRBD1|many|TRBV7-9|TRBJ2-7
TGTGCCAGCAGCCCCCCGACCGGGACAGATTTCTACGAGCAGTACTTC
CASSPPTGTDFYEQYF
>NA|once|TRBV7-6|TRBJ1-1
TGTGCCAGCAGCTCTTTTTCCGGTGAAGCTTTCTTT
CASSSFSGEAFF
>TRBD1|once|TRBV7-6|TRBJ1-5
TGTGCCAGCAGCTCCTCGACAGGGTATCAGCCCCAGCATTTT
CASSSSTGYQPQHF
>NA|few|TRBV7-6|TRBJ2-1
TGTGCCAGCAGCTTAGACTGGGGCGATGAGCAGTTCTTC
CASSLDWGDEQFF
>NA|many|TRBV7-2|TRBJ1-5
TGTGCCAGCAGCTTTCACACAGGTGGCAATCAGCCCCAGCATTTT
CASSFHTGGNQPQHF
>NA|NA|TRBV19|TRBJ1-2
TGTGCCAGTAGTATGAGCAGGTTCGGACGCGAGAGAAGTGGCTACACCTTC
CASSMSRFGRERSGYTF
>NA|NA|TRBV29-1|TRBJ2-1
TGCAGCGTTGCGGGGACCCTGCGGGGCTCCTACAATGAGCAGTTCTTC
CSVAGTLRGSYNEQFF
>NA|few|TRBV6-1|TRBJ1-1
TGTGCCAGCAGTGATACGGGGTACACTGAAGCTTTCTTT
CASSDTGYTEAFF
>NA|many|TRBV11-2|TRBJ1-4
TGTGCCAGCAGCTTAGTTCCGGGAAATCCAGCTAATGAAAAACTGTTTTTT
CASSLVPGNPANEKLFF
>TRBD1|few|TRBV5-6|TRBJ2-7
TGTGCCAGCAGCTTTACGGGACAGCCCTACGAGCAGTACTTC
CASSFTGQPYEQYF